A selection of T cell receptor beta chains follows, all from one sample in a study of CD8+CD57+ T cells in acquired aplastic anemia. TCRdb recomputed calls from the reads with MiXCR, one row per CDR3 protein. Counted here are some 64,000 distinct CDR3 sequences, around 55% occurring once; the ten biggest clones make up 2.5%. The sample comprised sorted CD4+, CD8+, or CD8+CD57+ T cells (not recorded which) from PBMCs. The receptors stem from a human donor in good health, serving as a control. The CDR3 runs from the conserved cysteine through the conserved F or W. The order of the fields is D gene, J gene, V gene, clone size, CDR3 DNA, CDR3 protein. A D gene is named only where the DNA matches it firmly. Clone size is not always given. Where it is, it says once, few, many or a class for expanded clones.

TRBD2 TRBJ2-3 TRBV24-1 medium-sized TGTGCCGTCGCCCTTCCCAATGGGGGAGGGCCTACAGATACGCAGTATTTT CAVALPNGGGPTDTQYF
TRBD1 TRBJ2-5 TRBV18 many TGTGCCAGCTCATACACTGAGGGGGCTGCGGAGACCCAGTACTTC CASSYTEGAAETQYF
TRBD1 TRBJ2-7 TRBV20-1 many TGCAGTGCTAGAGATACCGGGACAGGAACCTACGAGCAGTACTTC CSARDTGTGTYEQYF
. TRBJ1-6 TRBV19 . TGTGCCAGTAGCTCCAGGGCTTATACACCCCTCCACTTT CASSSRAYTPLHF
. TRBJ1-2 TRBV20-1 few TGCAGTGCTAGCCGGTCAGTCCAGCAGGGTTACACCTTC CSASRSVQQGYTF
. TRBJ2-5 TRBV20-1 medium-sized TGCAGTGCTGCTCACCAAGAGACCCAGTACTTC CSAAHQETQYF
. TRBJ1-6 TRBV25-1 few TGTGCCAGCAGGGGAACCTATAATTCACCCCTCCACTTT CASRGTYNSPLHF
TRBD2 TRBJ2-2 TRBV12-3/TRBV12-4 . TGTGCCAGCAGCTTAGCTGGACTAGCGGGAGCCGGGGAGCCGTTTTTT CASSLAGLAGAGEPFF
. TRBJ2-2 TRBV19 once TGTGCCAGTAGTATGACTAGCGGGGAGCTGTTTTTT CASSMTSGELFF
. TRBJ1-2 TRBV6-5 many TGTGCCAGCAGTTCACAGCAATATGGCTACACCTTC CASSSQQYGYTF
. TRBJ1-2 TRBV7-3 many TGTGCCAGCAGCCGCGAGCCCGGGGGCCGGGGCTATGGCTACACCTTC CASSREPGGRGYGYTF
TRBD1 TRBJ1-5 TRBV12-3/TRBV12-4 many TGTGCCAGCAGTTTAGCTTACAGGGGTCTAAATCAGCCCCAGCATTTT CASSLAYRGLNQPQHF
. TRBJ2-1 TRBV7-9 many TGTGCCAGCAGCTCCTGGACTCCCTCGTCATACAATGAGCAGTTCTTC CASSSWTPSSYNEQFF
. TRBJ1-5 TRBV19 many TGTGCCAGTAGTATGGAGACCAGCAATCAGCCCCAGCATTTT CASSMETSNQPQHF
TRBD2 TRBJ2-1 TRBV27 many TGTGCCAGCAGTGCCCGACTAGCGGGAGGGCCAGGCAATGAGCAGTTCTTC CASSARLAGGPGNEQFF
. TRBJ2-2 TRBV4-1 . TGCGCCAGCAGCCAGGGGGCGAGCCGCAGGGTAACCGGGGAGCTGTTTTTT CASSQGASRRVTGELFF
. TRBJ1-2 TRBV15 few TGTGCCACCAGCAGAGATATGTGGTGGGTGGAGGGCTACACCTTC CATSRDMWWVEGYTF
TRBD1 TRBJ1-6 TRBV19 . TGTGCCAGTAACCTAAAGGGGTCGACAGGGCTTGGCTCACCCCTCCACTTT CASNLKGSTGLGSPLHF
. TRBJ1-1 TRBV10-2 medium-sized TGCGCCAGCAGAGACAGGAACACTGAAGCTTTCTTT CASRDRNTEAFF
TRBD1 TRBJ1-1 TRBV10-3 medium-sized TGTGCCGCCAACAGGGGGGAGTCGACTGAAGCTTTCTTT CAANRGESTEAFF
. TRBJ1-3 TRBV10-1 many TGCGCCAGCAGTGAGTCTTCGGAGCCCTACTCTGGAAACACCATATATTTT CASSESSEPYSGNTIYF
TRBD1 TRBJ2-7 TRBV12-3/TRBV12-4 . TGTGCCAGCAGCCCTATGGGACAGGGCTACGAGCAGTACTTC CASSPMGQGYEQYF
. TRBJ1-2 TRBV29-1 . TGCAGCGTTGAATCCAGGAATGAGGGCTACACCTTC CSVESRNEGYTF
TRBD2 TRBJ2-1 TRBV7-3 . TGTGCCAGCAGCCAATCTAGCGGGGGGTACAATGAGCAGTTCTTC CASSQSSGGYNEQFF
. TRBJ1-1 TRBV24-1 . TGTGCCCCCACTGATACAGGGACGAACACTGAAGCTTTCTTT CAPTDTGTNTEAFF
. TRBJ2-2 TRBV30 many TGTGCCTGGAGGGTGAGGGGAGGAACGAACACCGGGGAGCTGTTTTTT CAWRVRGGTNTGELFF
TRBD1 TRBJ1-5 TRBV12-3/TRBV12-4 many TGTGCCAGCAGTTCCGAGCACGGGACAGGGACCACTAGCAATCAGCCCCAGCATTTT CASSSEHGTGTTSNQPQHF
. TRBJ2-2 TRBV2 . TGTGCCAGCAGCGGTACGGAAAACACCGGGGAGCTGTTTTTT CASSGTENTGELFF
. TRBJ1-6 TRBV7-8 . TGTGCCAGCAGCTTACCTAATTCACCCCTCCACTTT CASSLPNSPLHF
TRBD2 TRBJ2-3 TRBV12-3/TRBV12-4 many TGTGCCAGCGGGGCTAGCGGAGAGAGCACAGATACGCAGTATTTT CASGASGESTDTQYF
. TRBJ2-1 TRBV24-1 . TGTGCCACCAGTGATGGGGAGACTAGTATGAACAATGAGCAGTTCTTC CATSDGETSMNNEQFF
. TRBJ2-7 TRBV29-1 . TGCAGCGTTGTATTCGGTGGGCAGTACTTC CSVVFGGQYF
. TRBJ1-2 TRBV27 many TGTGCCAGCAGTTTAACTAATCGGGGCACTACTTATGGCTACACCTTC CASSLTNRGTTYGYTF
TRBD2 TRBJ2-5 TRBV20-1 once TGCAGTGCTAGACGCCCCGGGGGGGCGGTAGAGACTCAGTACTTC CSARRPGGAVETQYF
TRBD1 TRBJ2-7 TRBV29-1 few TGCAGCGTTACAGGGGGGTACGAGCAGTACTTC CSVTGGYEQYF
. TRBJ2-7 TRBV29-1 . TGCAGCAGCCTAGACTCACCCTACGAGCAGTACTTC CSSLDSPYEQYF
. TRBJ1-1 TRBV9 . TGTGCCAGCAGCGTAGTCACCAGCCCGAACACTGAAGCTTTCTTT CASSVVTSPNTEAFF
TRBD2 TRBJ2-1 TRBV28 few TGTGCCAGCAGTTTCTCGGCTAGCGGGAGCAAGGGTGAGCAGTTCTTC CASSFSASGSKGEQFF
. TRBJ1-1 TRBV12-3/TRBV12-4 . TGTGCCAGCAGTTTAGCGCCAGGGACGAACACTGAAGCTTTCTTT CASSLAPGTNTEAFF
. TRBJ1-2 TRBV20-1 . TGCAGTGCTAGAGATCAGGGAGACGGCTACACCTTC CSARDQGDGYTF
. TRBJ2-7 TRBV7-9 . TGTGCCAGCAGCCAAGGGGCCGCCTACGAGCAGTACTTC CASSQGAAYEQYF
. TRBJ1-1 TRBV2 medium-sized TGTGCCAGCATTTACAGGACCGAGAACACTGAAGCTTTCTTT CASIYRTENTEAFF
. TRBJ1-5 TRBV15 . TGTGCCACCAGCAGGGACTTACTGACAGGCGCCAACAATCAGCCCCAGCATTTT CATSRDLLTGANNQPQHF
. TRBJ2-3 TRBV19 medium-sized TGTGCCAGTAGTATGAGGGAGACTAGCACAGATACGCAGTATTTT CASSMRETSTDTQYF
. TRBJ1-6 TRBV15 . TGTGCCACCAGCCGATCCGGGGATCTCAATTCACCCCTCCACTTT CATSRSGDLNSPLHF
TRBD1 TRBJ1-2 TRBV10-3 . TGTGCCATCAACCTAGGGACAGGGGATGGCTACACCTTC CAINLGTGDGYTF
. TRBJ2-7 TRBV7-8 few TGTGCCAGCAGCGTTGGTGGGCAGTTCTACGAGCAGTACTTC CASSVGGQFYEQYF
TRBD2 TRBJ2-2 TRBV11-1 once TGTGCCAGCAGCTCAATAGCGGGAGGGAGCATCGGGGAGCTGTTTTTT CASSSIAGGSIGELFF
TRBD1 TRBJ1-2 TRBV19 few TGTGCCAGTAGTATTGTGACAGGGGTGGGGTATGGCTACACCTTC CASSIVTGVGYGYTF
TRBD2 TRBJ2-7 TRBV24-1 medium-sized TGTGCCACCAGTGACACAGGGCTAGCGGGACCTTACGAGCAGTACTTC CATSDTGLAGPYEQYF